One T cell receptor beta chain is described in this entry. Its antigen remains unknown. Using quantitative 5'-RACE with molecular barcodes, the authors made TCR beta libraries. One entry per CDR3 protein, called by TCRdb with MiXCR from the 5' RACE reads. Counted here are some 140,000 distinct CDR3 sequences, approximately 8.4% occurring once; the ten biggest clones make up 7.3%. The CDR3 loop spans 15 amino acids. Germline V gene data show CDR1 as DFQATT and CDR2 as SNEGSKA (reference sequence). V lost 4 bases, J lost 2 bases, and 18 bases lay in between. This specimen belongs to a study of CD8 T cells in ankylosing spondylitis. The study, taken as a whole, reports: Reported data indicate significant enrichment of disease-linked clones within matched ankylosing spondylitis synovial fluid.

The specimen was synovial fluid, either unsorted or a sorted T cell fraction (not recorded which). The chain carries TRBV20-1 and TRBJ2-7; D is possibly TRBD2 (6 bases). The source of this sequence is a male donor with ankylosing spondylitis. Here the CDR3 DNA reads TGCAGTGCTATCGACCGGGGGAAAGAGACCTACGAGCAGTACTTC. It yields the protein CSAIDRGKETYEQYF.